This entry lists 25 T cell receptor beta chains sequenced from one sample in a study of spatial heterogeneity in lung cancer. A single record per CDR3 protein comes from TCRdb applying MiXCR to the 5' RACE reads. The table records nearly 80,000 distinct CDR3 sequences, approximately 8% of them present only once. The time point was: sample taken at primary tumor resection. The source material was PBMCs, sampled at surgery. Receptor source: a male donor with early-stage non-small cell lung cancer.

This clonotype was seen only a few times. CDR3 protein: CASSRTGNYGYTF. CDR3 in DNA: TGTGCCAGCAGCCGGACAGGCAACTATGGCTACACCTTC. The chain carries TRBV12-3 or TRBV12-4 and TRBJ1-2, with 7 bases matching TRBD1. This CDR3 is built from 13 residues. J was trimmed by 2 bases and V by 6 bases; bases with no gene match: 3.

This clonotype was seen at least ten times. The chain carries TRBV9 and TRBJ2-5, with 8 positions matching TRBD2. The CDR3 is made up of 16 amino acids. The trim removed 0 bases at V and 2 bases at J, leaving 6 bases unmatched. Germline V gene lookup returns CDR1 SGDLS and CDR2 YYNGEE. As DNA, the CDR3 is TGTGCCAGCAGCGTAGCCCCGGGAGGGCTACAAGAGACCCAGTACTTC. Residues: CASSVAPGGLQETQYF.

V gene TRBV25-1 combines with J gene TRBJ1-2; 12 positions agree with TRBD1. CDR3 length: 17 amino acids. Germline-derived CDR1 and CDR2 are MGHDK and SYGVNS. Germline trimming cut 3 bases from V and 5 bases from J; bases unmatched to any gene: 10. CDR3 in DNA: TGTGCCAGCAGTGATTCCTGGGACAGGGGGCATAGGTATGGCTACACCTTC. It codes for CASSDSWDRGHRYGYTF.

The gene calls are TRBV2 and TRBJ1-1; D is unresolved. The V gene lost 4 bases and the J gene lost 5 bases, with 5 bases spanning the gap. CDR3 size: 11 residues. The germline gives CDR1 SNHLY, CDR2 FYNNEI. This chain's CDR3 is CASSVGTEAFF. The CDR3 DNA is TGTGCCAGCAGTGTAGGGACTGAAGCTTTCTTT. Using reference TRBV2 and TRBJ1-1 for the parts outside the CDR3, the full variable domain is EPEVTQTPSHQVTQMGQEVILRCVPISNHLYFYWYRQILGQKVEFLVSFYNNEISEKSEIFDDQFSVERPDGSNFTLKIRSTKLEDSAMYFCASSVGTEAFFGQGTRLTVV.

Turning to this clonotype: Just one base apart from a much larger clone, this may be a read error. The chain joins TRBV12-5 to TRBJ1-1, with D maybe TRBD1 (6 bases). CDR1 is LGHNT, CDR2 FRNRAP, per germline. V lost 2 bases and J 0 bases, leaving 16 bases between the germline ends. CDR3 length equals 17 residues. This chain's CDR3 is CASGLLQGRAVNTEAFF. CDR3 sequence (DNA): TGTGCTAGTGGTTTGCTACAGGGTAGGGCGGTGAACACTGAAGCTTTCTTT.

This clonotype has at least ten counts. This sequence joins TRBV9 and TRBJ2-7; D unclear. The V gene's germline CDR1 is SGDLS and CDR2 YYNGEE. V dropped 4 bases and J dropped 2 bases, with 16 bases sitting between them. This CDR3 has 15 residues. CDR3 nucleotide sequence: TGTGCCAGCAGCCCGAGTCCCCACAATGCCTACGAGCAGTACTTC. Translating gives CASSPSPHNAYEQYF.

The chain links TRBV7-9 to TRBJ1-5; unclear D gene. This CDR3 has 15 residues. CDR1 and CDR2 from the germline V gene are SEHNR and FQNEAQ (reference sequence). V lost 1 base and J lost 11, with 18 bases in between. CDR3 residues: CASSLDVGLNRTQHF. The CDR3 region has the DNA TGTGCCAGCAGCTTAGACGTTGGTCTGAATCGGACCCAGCATTTT.

This clonotype has a handful of counts. The chain has TRBV6-6 and TRBJ2-1; weak D call: TRBD2 (6 bases). The CDR3 totals 16 residues. Trimming took off 1 base at V and 0 bases at J, with 10 bases between the two ends. CDR1 is MNHNY and CDR2 is SVGAGI in the germline V gene (reference sequence). Here the CDR3 reads CASSYFVGSSYNEQFF. The CDR3 DNA reads TGTGCCAGCAGTTACTTTGTCGGGAGCTCCTACAATGAGCAGTTCTTC.

At least ten counts were recorded for this clonotype. The chain joins TRBV5-1 to TRBJ2-7; 10 bases align to TRBD2. The CDR3 has 15 amino acids. CDR1 and CDR2 from the germline V gene are SGHRS and YFSETQ. The junction had 6 bases not matched to a gene; V was cut back by 0 bases and J by 6 bases. DNA of the CDR3: TGCGCCAGCAGCTTGGCCCCAGCGGGAGGGATCGAGCAGTACTTC. Translated: CASSLAPAGGIEQYF.

In its sample, this clonotype was seen many times. The chain joins TRBV7-8 to TRBJ1-5; D gene ambiguous. In germline, CDR1 is SGHVS, CDR2 FQNEAQ. The CDR3 consists of 12 residues. Trimming removed 1 base at V and 4 bases at J, with 2 bases between. This CDR3 reads CASSLGNQPQHF. CDR3 nucleotides: TGTGCCAGCAGCTTAGGTAATCAGCCCCAGCATTTT.

The table lists this clonotype with a few counts. The chain carries TRBV7-3 and TRBJ1-1, with D possibly TRBD1 on 5 matching bases. Germline V gene lookup returns CDR1 SGHTA and CDR2 FQGTGA. The CDR3 is 14 amino acids. Between the trimmed V and J ends, which lost 5 bases and 4 bases, there was a span of 14 bases. The CDR3 nucleotides are TGTGCCAGCAGCCCTAATCGTGGGGGCACTGAAGCTTTCTTT. It is translated as CASSPNRGGTEAFF.

In its sample, this clonotype was seen a few times. V is TRBV14 and J is TRBJ2-3; 7 bases match TRBD1. The CDR3 sequence is 16 residues long. The junction had 13 bases not matched to a gene; V was cut back by 5 bases and J by 5 bases. In germline, CDR1 is SGHDN, CDR2 FVKESK. The CDR3 DNA follows: TGTGCCAGCAGCAAGAGACAGGGCTGGGGTGTAGATACGCAGTATTTT. Translated: CASSKRQGWGVDTQYF.

The chain is built from TRBV7-2 and TRBJ1-5, with no clear D. There are 14 residues in the CDR3. In germline, CDR1 is SGHTA, CDR2 FQGNSA. V lost 1 base and J lost 5, with 9 bases in between. DNA of the CDR3: TGTGCCAGCAGCTTAGTAGTGGGCCATCAGCCCCAGCATTTT. Its translation is CASSLVVGHQPQHF.

This clonotype was detected many times. This sequence joins TRBV6-6 and TRBJ1-2; 8 bases match TRBD1. The CDR3 is 15 amino acids. Trimming cost V 5 bases and J 4 bases; bases outside gene matches: 9. Germline CDR1 and CDR2: MNHNY and SVGAGI (reference sequence). CDR3 DNA: TGTGCCAGCAGTCGGACAGGGACCCTAGGCTATGGCTACACCTTC. Translation gives CASSRTGTLGYGYTF.

This clonotype was detected many times. The chain is built from TRBV30 and TRBJ2-7, with 8 positions matching TRBD1. This CDR3 has 16 residues. Trimming removed 0 bases from V and 2 bases from J; junction bases left unmatched: 9. Germline values: CDR1 GTSNPN, CDR2 SVGIG (reference sequence). CDR3 amino acids: CAWSVGSTGVTYEQYF. CDR3 nucleotide sequence: TGTGCCTGGAGTGTAGGTTCGACAGGGGTGACCTACGAGCAGTACTTC.

This clonotype came up many times. The chain is built from TRBV5-1 and TRBJ2-5; D not resolved. The CDR3 sequence is 13 residues long. Per germline, CDR1 SGHRS and CDR2 YFSETQ. The V end was cut by 0 bases, the J end by 2 bases, with 5 bases between. CDR3 protein: CASSLEVQETQYF. The CDR3, as DNA: TGCGCCAGCAGCTTGGAAGTACAAGAGACCCAGTACTTC.

This clonotype was recorded once. A single base separates this from a much larger clone, so it may be a read error. V is TRBV20-1 and J is TRBJ2-3; D possibly matches TRBD1 or TRBD2 (5 bases each). Trimming left V 5 bases short and J 7 bases short, with 19 bases between. Germline V gene data show CDR1 as DFQATT and CDR2 as SNEGSKA (reference sequence). The CDR3 contains 14 residues. In nucleotides, the CDR3 is TGCAGTGCTGGGGCCCCGGGGCAGATTAATACGCAGTATTTT. This gives the protein CSAGAPGQINTQYF.

A few counts support this clonotype. The chain combines TRBV30 with TRBJ1-2; unclear D gene. The CDR3 contains 15 residues. Germline V gene lookup returns CDR1 GTSNPN and CDR2 SVGIG (reference sequence). Trimming removed 0 bases from V and 2 bases from J, with 13 bases in between. This CDR3 reads CAWSVVAVFNYGYTF. CDR3 coding DNA: TGTGCCTGGAGTGTAGTGGCAGTTTTCAACTATGGCTACACCTTC.

The V and J genes are TRBV12-5 and TRBJ1-5; the D is unclear. Between the trimmed V and J ends, which lost 6 bases and 8 bases, there was a span of 14 bases. The CDR3 runs to 13 residues. The germline V gene has CDR1 LGHNT and CDR2 FRNRAP. The DNA for the CDR3 is TGTGCTAGTGGCCTCGAGGCGGAGAAGCCCCAGCATTTT. As protein: CASGLEAEKPQHF. Full variable domain (missing parts from reference TRBV12-5 and TRBJ1-5): DARVTQTPRHKVTEMGQEVTMRCQPILGHNTVFWYRQTMMQGLELLAYFRNRAPLDDSGMPKDRFSAEMPDATLATLKIQPSEPRDSAVYFCASGLEAEKPQHFGDGTRLSIL.

This clonotype was detected ten times or more. V gene TRBV5-4 combines with J gene TRBJ2-5; 7 positions match TRBD1. CDR1 and CDR2 from the germline V gene are SGHNT and YYREEE (reference sequence). The CDR3 contains 14 residues. Unmatched junction bases numbered 6, after V lost 2 bases and J lost 5 bases. CDR3 sequence (DNA): TGTGCCAGCAGCTTTGGCGACAGGGAGGAGACCCAGTACTTC. Translated, it gives CASSFGDREETQYF.

The chain joins TRBV10-3 to TRBJ2-7, with 10 bases that match TRBD1. After removal of 7 bases from V and 4 bases from J, the junction contained 7 bases not matched to a gene. Germline CDR1 ENHRY, CDR2 SYGVKD. This CDR3 is built from 14 residues. CDR3 DNA: TGTGCCATCATTCCGGGACAGGGGAAATACGAGCAGTACTTC. Protein: CAIIPGQGKYEQYF.

This chain links TRBV11-2 with TRBJ1-1, with 9 bases aligning to TRBD1. The germline gives CDR1 SGHAT, CDR2 FQNNGV. The CDR3 has 18 amino acids. With 4 bases clipped from V and 5 bases from J, the junction kept 17 bases outside the gene matches. CDR3 DNA: TGTGCCAGCAGCTCCCAGTCCTTAGTCGGGACAGGGCTTACTGAAGCTTTCTTT. Encoded protein: CASSSQSLVGTGLTEAFF.

At least ten counts were recorded for this clonotype. CDR3 in DNA: TGCGCCAGCACCATGGGGGAGACCTACGAGCAGTACTTC. Translation gives CASTMGETYEQYF. J is TRBJ2-7 and V is TRBV10-2, with D tentatively TRBD1 or TRBD2 (5 bases each). Germline assignment: CDR1 WSHSY and CDR2 SAAADI. Trimming left V 7 bases short and J 2 bases short, with 12 bases between. The CDR3 totals 13 residues.

The chain combines TRBV5-1 with TRBJ1-1; no firm D call. The length of the CDR3 is 15 residues. Germline values: CDR1 SGHRS, CDR2 YFSETQ. Between the trimmed V and J ends, which lost 0 bases and 4 bases, there was a span of 13 bases. As DNA, the CDR3 is TGCGCCAGCAGCTTGGAACCTACTCGGGGCACTGAAGCTTTCTTT. Translation: CASSLEPTRGTEAFF.

This clonotype has only a few counts. The chain recombines TRBV10-3 with TRBJ2-1; D is perhaps TRBD1 or TRBD2 (5 bases each). The V end was cut by 6 bases, the J end by 6 bases, with 12 bases between. Germline lookup yields CDR1 ENHRY and CDR2 SYGVKD. This CDR3 is 13 amino acids long. The CDR3 nucleotides read TGTGCCATCAGCTCCGGGGCCTCCAATGAGCAGTTCTTC. Translation gives CAISSGASNEQFF.